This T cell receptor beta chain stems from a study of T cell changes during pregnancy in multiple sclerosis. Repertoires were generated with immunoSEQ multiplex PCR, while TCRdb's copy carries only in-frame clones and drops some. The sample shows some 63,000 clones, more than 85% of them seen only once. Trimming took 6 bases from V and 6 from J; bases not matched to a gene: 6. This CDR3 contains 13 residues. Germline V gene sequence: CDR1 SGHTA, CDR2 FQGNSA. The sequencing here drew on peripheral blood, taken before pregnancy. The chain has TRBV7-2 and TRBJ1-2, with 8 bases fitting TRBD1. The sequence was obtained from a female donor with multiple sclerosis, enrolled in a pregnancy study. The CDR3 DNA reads TGTGCCAGCAGGCCTACAGGGGGACATGGCTACACCTTC. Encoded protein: CASRPTGGHGYTF.